Included here is one TCR beta chain sequence, with context. This clone has a single count. Its antigen remains unidentified. No clone much larger than this one lies a single base away; base qualities are absent. These data belong to a study of T cell responses to AZD1222 COVID-19 vaccine (dated by TCRdb to the early 2020s). Notes on the research overall: AZD1222 recipients with second doses at about 4 weeks or about 12 weeks were pooled, because spike-specific TCR depth and breadth did not differ between schedules. TCR sequencing covered approximately 230 trial participants: 207 given two doses of AZD1222 and 26 given two doses of MenACWY control vaccine. Trial participants were enrolled by age into 18-55, 56-69 and 70-plus year subgroups, with about 150, 27 and 61 TCR-sequenced participants respectively. The full study reports these points: The 56-69-year group was small, and its depth increase did not reach significance, likely because of low power. Because no day 14 peak-response samples were available, the repertoires could be characterized only after the peak T cell response. A significant rise in spike-specific TCR breadth and depth was observed after two AZD1222 doses relative to day 0 and relative to MenACWY recipients. Reportedly, close to half of the unique spike-specific TCRs recognized epitopes lying outside the regions that are mutated in the B.1.351 and B.1.1.7 variants. Only five or six AZD1222 recipients were SARS-CoV-2 seropositive at baseline, limiting conclusions about previously exposed vaccinees. Participants were mostly white British and included more females than males, and it was suggested by the authors that clonal diversity may have been underestimated. Vaccine-associated CD4 TCRs spanned the whole spike protein, with dominant responses in regions 160-218 and 743-854.

The CDR3 regions of human TCRbeta chains were subjected to immunosequencing. Regarding the original processing steps: TCRs in the repertoires were compared against a reference library of SARS-CoV-2-specific TCRs that had been generated with the MIRA antigen-specificity platform. Breadth meant the fraction of unique TCRs that were SARS-CoV-2-associated, whereas depth meant the fraction of total T cells that were SARS-CoV-2-associated. Each spike-specific TCR was assigned to its reactive spike region and to a CD4 or CD8 class using the MIRA data. Log10-transformed breadth and depth values were compared by one-way ANOVA with Sidak's multiple comparisons tests. What TCRdb holds here is the immuneACCESS table cut down to in-frame rearrangements. Part of the clones is not present; checked against another copy, under half of the missing clones reflect an unresolved V gene, and the others are unexplained. That table is the source of V, J and clone size, and D and trimming were worked out from the DNA. In this sample the table shows over 85,000 clones, roughly nine tenths of which occur a single time. The top ten hold around 3.3% of the sample.

The CDR3 covers 13 residues, taking in both the cysteine and the phenylalanine. The CDR3 DNA has 39 bases and is translated from base 1. Trimmed from V: 6 bases; trimmed from J: 3 bases; junction bases lacking a gene match: 1. As encoded in the germline V gene, CDR1 is MNHEY while CDR2 is SVGAGI. The sample's time point label, in plain terms: baseline before first vaccination. The vaccinee samples were drawn from two UK trials, COV001 and COV002, one of which was a single-blind randomized controlled phase 2/3 trial testing AZD1222 (ChAdOx1 nCoV-19) in healthy adults. For TCRbeta chain sequencing, PBMC samples from trial participants were taken at day 0 and at day 28 after the second dose.

The sequencing here drew on peripheral blood, taken on day 0 of AZD1222 vaccination. The source of this sequence is an adult in good health. The sequence is built from TRBV6-5 and TRBJ2-2; the central 7 bases match TRBD1. CDR3 sequence: CASRGTDTGELFF. The bases read TGTGCCAGCAGAGGGACAGACACCGGGGAGCTGTTTTTT.